Below, 2 T cell receptor beta chains from the same sample are listed, as sequenced in a study of CD8+CD57+ T cells in acquired aplastic anemia. Profiles of TCR beta VDJ and CDR3 were generated from a genomic DNA template. TCRdb fed the reads into MiXCR, producing one record per CDR3 protein. Of some 140,000 distinct CDR3 sequences detected, about 52% appear once; the ten largest clones hold over 9.5%. Sequenced patients had shown CD8+CD57+ cell expansion by flow cytometry. The specimen was sorted CD4+, CD8+, or CD8+CD57+ T cells (not recorded which) from PBMCs. The receptors originated from a human donor with aplastic anemia.

The gene calls are TRBV5-1 and TRBJ2-1, with D unclear. The CDR3 spans 11 residues. Germline-derived CDR1 and CDR2 are SGHRS and YFSETQ. The ends were cut back, 4 bases at V and 6 bases at J, with 5 bases in the middle. CDR3 sequence reads: CASSPTNEQFF. The CDR3 DNA sequence: TGCGCCAGCAGCCCAACCAATGAGCAGTTCTTC.

The V and J genes are TRBV4-1 and TRBJ2-7; D perhaps matches TRBD2 (7 bases). CDR1 is MGHRA and CDR2 is YSYEKL in the germline V gene. V lost 0 bases and J 6 bases, leaving 21 bases between the germline ends. The CDR3 has 17 residues. DNA for the CDR3: TGCGCCAGCAGCCAAGATATCATTGGCGGGGGCCCAAGCGAGCAGTACTTC. Protein product: CASSQDIIGGGPSEQYF.